This T cell receptor beta chain derives from a study of shared clonotypes between healthy human individuals. This clone was detected once. As yet, its antigen is unknown. In the original processing: As immunoSEQ supplied junction-only sequences (without quality scores), filtering differed. Assay: immunoSEQ multiplex PCR; the TCRdb copy retains only in-frame clones and omits some. That table gives V, J and clone size, and the DNA gave D and trimming. The profile shows 600,000 to 700,000 clones, roughly 73% of them singletons. CDR1 is MNHEY, CDR2 SMNVEV, per germline (reference sequence). J lost 6 bases, V lost 6 bases, and 3 bases had no gene match. There are 13 residues in the CDR3. Study-level findings and limits: Represented genetic and exposure-history diversity was restricted by having few donors. Specimens sampled were limited to blood, with tissue repertoires likely differing.

The sequencing sample was made of memory CD4+ T cells sorted from blood. Subset in this sample: CD45RA-negative fraction. The chain links TRBV27 to TRBJ1-5; 9 nucleotides line up with TRBD1. The receptor's source is a woman under 40 in good health. CDR3 sequence reads: CASRGQGGQPQHF. DNA for the CDR3: TGTGCCAGCAGGGGACAGGGAGGTCAGCCCCAGCATTTT.